These T cell receptor beta chains were read from a single sample in a study of T cells in localized non-small cell lung cancer. The method was immunoSEQ multiplex PCR; TCRdb's version includes in-frame clones alone and lacks a portion of them. The sample lists 35,000 to 40,000 clones, 80% to 90% occurring once. This sample comprised peripheral blood, obtained before any cancer treatment. Every receptor here comes from a woman between 40 and 69 years old with stage I lung adenocarcinoma. CDR3s include the opening cysteine and the closing phenylalanine or tryptophan.

V	J	CDR3
TRBV18	TRBJ2-1	CASSPLGTGKPHEQFF
TRBV21-1	TRBJ2-1	CASSKAINGRMCNEQFF
TRBV19	TRBJ1-2	CASTVDRGPFGYTF
TRBV6-6	TRBJ2-2	CASSPQGAADGELFF
TRBV18	TRBJ1-4	CASSPPTDYNEKLFF
TRBV30	TRBJ2-5	CAWSSGWETQYF
TRBV6-1	TRBJ1-2	CASTHLGGGAYGYTF
TRBV19	TRBJ1-1	CASTGYDTEAFF
TRBV19	TRBJ2-4	CASRSRGALAKNIQYF
TRBV2	TRBJ2-5	CASSEWETQYF
TRBV9	TRBJ1-3	CASSSQPGTSGNTIYF
TRBV30	TRBJ1-3	CAWSPGGGGSGNTIYF
TRBV9	TRBJ2-3	CASSEGSTDTQYF
TRBV4-1	TRBJ2-5	CASSQNPGNQETQYF
TRBV7-9	TRBJ2-7	CASSSGTGSSYEQYF
TRBV28	TRBJ2-3	CASSPGPSGDTQYF
TRBV19	TRBJ2-2	CASSLRAGGDTGELFF